A selection of T cell receptor beta chains follows, all from one sample in a study of cytomegalovirus exposure and HLA in healthy donors. The assay was immunoSEQ multiplex PCR, and TCRdb's table has in-frame clones only and misses some. Of roughly 150,000 clones in the sample, around 77% were seen once. Sequenced input: PBMCs. Every receptor here comes from a middle-aged man in good health and CMV-seropositive. The CDR3 runs from the conserved cysteine through the conserved F or W. Each record gives: V gene, D gene, CDR3 length, clone size, J gene, CDR3 protein. The D gene is left open where the match is weak. Part of the rows lack a size; the others show once, few, many or a class for expanded clones.

TRBV5-1	TRBD1	15	NA	TRBJ2-7	CASSIQTGAAYEQYF
TRBV6-6	NA	15	NA	TRBJ1-5	CASSYPPKGLQTQHF
TRBV7-8	NA	16	NA	TRBJ2-3	CASTRTPLGGTDTQYF
TRBV4-3	NA	16	once	TRBJ2-1	CASSQDVSGRYNEQFF
TRBV6-1	TRBD2	15	medium-sized	TRBJ2-5	CASSLLAGGQETQYF
TRBV19	TRBD1	15	NA	TRBJ2-1	CASRPRDRSNNEQFF
TRBV9	NA	14	NA	TRBJ2-2	CASSVGTNTGELFF
TRBV5-4	NA	13	NA	TRBJ2-5	CASSVKIGETQYF
TRBV2	NA	15	NA	TRBJ1-1	CASSEAGIRNTEAFF
TRBV5-6	NA	16	few	TRBJ2-7	CASSLRLQDLTYEQYF
TRBV9	TRBD1	15	NA	TRBJ1-5	CASSSGDSGNQPQHF
TRBV25-1	NA	13	NA	TRBJ1-3	CASRPGAGNTIYF
TRBV2	NA	16	NA	TRBJ2-2	CASSEFLRANTGELFF
TRBV27	NA	17	NA	TRBJ1-1	CASSKQGLLSSNTEAFF
TRBV9	TRBD1	15	NA	TRBJ2-3	CASSARDRVTDTQYF
TRBV4-2	TRBD1	14	few	TRBJ2-7	CASSPRDRSYEQYF
TRBV6-1	NA	16	NA	TRBJ1-5	CASSEIYTVQNQPQHF
TRBV9	NA	16	NA	TRBJ2-3	CASSVGTNPSTDTQYF
TRBV4-2	NA	15	NA	TRBJ2-5	CASSQNLEVRETQYF
TRBV9	NA	15	NA	TRBJ1-2	CASSVEGTSQYGYTF
TRBV5-1	TRBD1	14	NA	TRBJ1-1	CASSLTGENTEAFF
TRBV5-4	NA	16	NA	TRBJ2-1	CASSSGRPTGSDEQFF
TRBV27	NA	13	NA	TRBJ2-7	CASSFRSNLEQYF
TRBV10-1	TRBD1	13	NA	TRBJ2-1	CASSRPGGGEQFF
TRBV9	TRBD2	16	NA	TRBJ2-1	CASSVLSGGHFSEQFF
TRBV7-3	TRBD2	16	NA	TRBJ2-3	CASSLGTSGVTDTQYF
TRBV19	TRBD1	17	few	TRBJ1-4	CASSIGALQGRSEKLFF
TRBV11-2	TRBD2	16	NA	TRBJ2-1	CASSPKVASGANEQFF
TRBV7-2	NA	13	NA	TRBJ1-2	CASSLDSFYGYTF
TRBV7-9	NA	15	once	TRBJ1-2	CASTISPGSHYGYTF
TRBV18	NA	16	once	TRBJ2-2	CASSPLSTPNTGELFF
TRBV4-2	TRBD2	14	NA	TRBJ2-1	CASSQDGTSNEQFF
TRBV19	TRBD1	16	NA	TRBJ2-3	CASSFRQGASTDTQYF
TRBV28	NA	15	once	TRBJ1-5	CASSFLGGRYQPQHF
TRBV12-5	NA	13	once	TRBJ1-2	CASGYTPLYGYTF
TRBV7-8	TRBD1	13	NA	TRBJ1-1	CASKQGARTEAFF
TRBV5-4	TRBD2	15	NA	TRBJ2-5	CASSLRSGGQETQYF